The next 28 T cell receptor beta chains were all read from a single sample in a study of cytomegalovirus exposure and HLA in healthy donors. The primer mix had 60 Vbeta and 13 Jbeta primers. Libraries were prepared by immunoSEQ multiplex PCR; TCRdb keeps only in-frame clonotypes and omits some of them. The sample gives 150,000 to 200,000 clones, about three quarters of which show up once; 0.9% to 1.2% is in the top ten. The sample taken for sequencing was PBMCs. The receptors shown here come from a woman between 40 and 55 years old in good health and CMV-seronegative.

The chain joins TRBV2 to TRBJ1-5; possibly TRBD1 for D (5 bases). Germline values: CDR1 SNHLY, CDR2 FYNNEI. The CDR3 spans 14 residues. Trimming left V 7 bases short and J 7 bases short, with 17 bases between. The DNA of the CDR3 is TGTGCCAGCATGGGACCGACTAGCGAACAGCCCCAGCATTTT. As protein: CASMGPTSEQPQHF.

This clone was picked up a small number of times. This chain joins TRBV14 and TRBJ1-5; D uncertain. There are 11 residues in the CDR3. Deletions cut 2 bases from V and 15 bases from J, with 11 bases between. Germline CDR1 SGHDN, CDR2 FVKESK. The CDR3: CASSQKHRGHF. In DNA form, the CDR3 reads TGTGCCAGCAGCCAAAAGCATCGTGGGCATTTT.

There are a few counts of this clone. The rearrangement links TRBV29-1 to TRBJ1-5, with D possibly matching TRBD1 (5 bases). The CDR3 is 13 residues long. V was cut by 7 bases and J by 5 bases, with 15 bases left in between. The germline V gene has CDR1 SQVTM and CDR2 ANQGSEA. The CDR3 nucleotides are TGCAGCGCATCCGCAGGGATACATCAGCCCCAGCATTTT. This translates into CSASAGIHQPQHF.

The chain has TRBV5-6 and TRBJ1-2; 7 positions agree with TRBD1. Germline V gene lookup returns CDR1 SGHDT and CDR2 YYEEEE. This CDR3 comprises 13 residues. The V and J ends lost 4 bases and 8 bases, in that order; junction bases with no gene match: 8. The CDR3 protein is CASSHIQGRGYTF. In nucleotides, the CDR3 is TGTGCCAGCAGCCATATACAGGGGCGAGGCTACACCTTC. Based on the CDR3 plus reference TRBV5-6 and TRBJ1-2, the full variable domain is DAGVTQSPTHLIKTRGQQVTLRCSPKSGHDTVSWYQQALGQGPQFIFQYYEEEERQRGNFPDRFSGHQFPNYSSELNVNALLLGDSALYLCASSHIQGRGYTFGSGTRLTVV.

This chain uses TRBV6-5 with TRBJ1-2; weak D call: TRBD1 (5 bases). CDR1 is MNHEY, CDR2 SVGAGI, per germline. V was shortened by 2 bases and J by 8 bases, with 18 bases between the two germline ends. The CDR3 extends over 15 amino acids. CDR3 sequence reads: CASSYRDQGVRGYTF. The CDR3 bases are TGTGCCAGCAGTTACCGAGATCAGGGTGTTCGGGGCTACACCTTC.

V gene TRBV13 combines with J gene TRBJ2-3; TRBD1 agrees at 7 bases. CDR1 is PRHDT, CDR2 FYEKMQ, per germline (reference sequence). The CDR3 is 15 residues long. Losses at the gene ends were 5 bases for V and 3 bases for J; bases not matched to a gene: 8. CDR3 nucleotide sequence: TGTGCCAGCAGCCCTAGGGGGCGCACGACAGATACGCAGTATTTT. It encodes CASSPRGRTTDTQYF.

The gene calls are TRBV27 and TRBJ1-2, with 7 bases aligning to TRBD1. V lost 6 bases to trimming and J lost 4 bases; unmatched junction nucleotides: 11. Per the germline V gene, CDR1 is MNHEY and CDR2 is SMNVEV (reference sequence). This CDR3 is built from 15 residues. CDR3 protein: CASRTNRGGGYGYTF. Written as DNA, the CDR3 is TGTGCCAGCAGGACCAACAGGGGCGGAGGCTATGGCTACACCTTC.

The rearrangement joins TRBV2 to TRBJ1-5; D is perhaps TRBD1 (5 bases). CDR1 SNHLY and CDR2 FYNNEI come from the germline V gene. There are 13 residues in the CDR3. Trimming removed 6 bases from V and 7 bases from J, with 13 bases in between. The CDR3 here is CASSPGGGQPQHF. The CDR3 coding sequence is TGTGCCAGCAGCCCCGGGGGGGGGCAGCCCCAGCATTTT.

The rearrangement joins TRBV9 to TRBJ2-1, with 9 positions matching TRBD2. Germline CDR1 SGDLS, CDR2 YYNGEE. CDR3 size: 16 residues. J was trimmed by 4 bases and V by 3 bases; bases with no gene match: 8. CDR3 residues: CASSARGAGGYNEQFF. In DNA, the CDR3 is TGTGCCAGCAGCGCCCGTGGAGCGGGAGGATACAATGAGCAGTTCTTC. The full variable domain, its missing parts supplied by reference TRBV9 and TRBJ2-1, is DSGVTQTPKHLITATGQRVTLRCSPRSGDLSVYWYQQSLDQGLQFLIQYYNGEERAKGNILERFSAQQFPDLHSELNLSSLELGDSALYFCASSARGAGGYNEQFFGPGTRLTVL.

The CDR3 is CASSPRETGYVGEAFF. CDR3 sequence (DNA): TGTGCCAGTAGCCCAAGGGAGACAGGGTATGTAGGTGAAGCTTTCTTT. V and J are TRBV19 and TRBJ1-1; 7 nucleotides match TRBD1. The V segment lost 6 bases and the J segment 7 bases; nucleotides outside the gene matches: 17. The CDR3 spans 16 residues. From germline, CDR1 is LNHDA and CDR2 SQIVND (reference sequence).

The V call is TRBV5-1, the J call TRBJ2-1, with 8 bases identical to TRBD2. Per the germline V gene, CDR1 is SGHRS and CDR2 is YFSETQ. CDR3 length equals 15 residues. Trimming took 0 bases from V and 4 from J; bases not matched to a gene: 3. CDR3 residues: CASSLGTSGYNEQFF. In DNA, the CDR3 is TGCGCCAGCAGCTTGGGAACTAGCGGTTACAATGAGCAGTTCTTC.

V and J are TRBV7-8 and TRBJ2-7; D is perhaps TRBD2 (5 bases). The CDR3 covers 15 residues. Germline CDR1 is SGHVS and CDR2 is FQNEAQ. Deletions cut 1 base from V and 6 bases from J, with 16 bases between. In DNA, the CDR3 is TGTGCCAGCAGCTTAGGAAGGGAGCCTTCTCGCGAGCAGTACGTC. Translation gives CASSLGREPSREQYV.

The chain couples TRBV6-5 to TRBJ2-5; possibly TRBD2 for D (5 bases). The germline V and J ends were trimmed by 0 bases and 5 bases, with 10 bases remaining between them. Germline CDR1 and CDR2: MNHEY and SVGAGI. The CDR3 runs 14 residues. Here the CDR3 reads CASSYSIRRETQYF. In nucleotides, the CDR3 is TGTGCCAGCAGTTACTCGATTAGGAGGGAGACCCAGTACTTC.

This chain uses TRBV5-4 with TRBJ1-1; TRBD1 matches at 11 bases. V was pared by 6 bases and J by 5 bases, with 3 bases of the junction left unmatched. CDR1 SGHNT and CDR2 YYREEE come from the germline V gene (reference sequence). The CDR3 is 13 residues long. CDR3 in DNA: TGTGCCAGCACCTGGGACAGGGGGACTGAAGCTTTCTTT. Residues: CASTWDRGTEAFF.

The chain joins TRBV19 to TRBJ1-5; TRBD1 aligns across 7 bases. CDR3 size: 13 residues. V was pared by 9 bases and J by 2 bases, with 4 bases of the junction left unmatched. Germline V gives CDR1 LNHDA, CDR2 SQIVND (reference sequence). The CDR3 nucleotides are TGTGCCAGCAACGACAGGGGCAATCAGCCCCAGCATTTT. Its translation: CASNDRGNQPQHF.

The rearrangement uses TRBV19 and TRBJ1-2, with 10 bases fitting TRBD1. CDR3 size: 15 residues. Germline V gene lookup returns CDR1 LNHDA and CDR2 SQIVND (reference sequence). Trimming removed 7 bases from V and 5 bases from J; junction bases left unmatched: 10. DNA of the CDR3: TGTGCCAGTAACCCCTCTAGGACAGGGGGATATGGCTACACCTTC. This translates into CASNPSRTGGYGYTF.

The V call is TRBV7-9, the J call TRBJ2-7; D perhaps matches TRBD1 (6 bases). Deletions cut 1 base from V and 6 bases from J, with 16 bases between. Germline CDR1 and CDR2: SEHNR and FQNEAQ (reference sequence). This CDR3 is built from 15 residues. The CDR3 loop is CASSLGPSGDPEQYF. CDR3 nucleotides: TGTGCCAGCAGCTTAGGACCTTCAGGGGACCCCGAGCAGTACTTC.

V usage is TRBV29-1 and J usage is TRBJ2-1; 13 bases fit TRBD2. The CDR3 totals 20 residues. CDR1 and CDR2 from the germline V gene are SQVTM and ANQGSEA. Trimming removed 7 bases from V and 0 bases from J; junction bases left unmatched: 18. The CDR3 loop is CSAQRGRTSGSTSSYNEQFF. The CDR3 DNA follows: TGCAGCGCACAAAGAGGGAGGACTAGCGGGAGTACGAGCTCCTACAATGAGCAGTTCTTC.

The chain links TRBV5-1 to TRBJ2-6; 7 positions agree with TRBD1. CDR1 and CDR2 from the germline V gene are SGHRS and YFSETQ. The CDR3 has 16 residues. V trimming: 4 bases; J trimming: 0 bases; junction bases outside the gene matches: 4. The DNA of the CDR3 is TGCGCCAGCAGCAGGGACAGCCTCTCTGGGGCCAACGTCCTGACTTTC. This gives the protein CASSRDSLSGANVLTF.

The V and J genes are TRBV29-1 and TRBJ2-1; the match to TRBD2 covers 14 bases. The CDR3 covers 19 residues. V shed 4 bases, J shed 2 bases, and the junction held 13 bases outside the gene matches. The germline V gene has CDR1 SQVTM and CDR2 ANQGSEA. As DNA, the CDR3 is TGCAGCGTTGTACGCCCAATCCGGACTAGCGGGGGGACCTACAATGAGCAGTTCTTC. It specifies CSVVRPIRTSGGTYNEQFF.

This clone was seen once. The chain combines TRBV12-5 with TRBJ1-5, with D maybe TRBD1 (5 bases). CDR1 is LGHNT, CDR2 FRNRAP, per germline. The V and J ends lost 6 bases and 5 bases respectively, with 14 bases between them. The length of the CDR3 is 14 residues. CDR3 DNA: TGTGCTAGTGGAGCCTTGACAGACGATCAGCCCCAGCATTTT. Its protein product is CASGALTDDQPQHF.

The J gene is TRBJ1-5, the V gene TRBV7-2, with D uncertain. The germline CDR1 and CDR2 sequences are SGHTA and FQGNSA. Trimming pared 4 bases from V and 10 bases from J, leaving 11 bases between. The CDR3 has 12 residues. DNA of the CDR3: TGTGCCAGCAGCTCCAGAGGGTTACCCCAGCATTTT. Translating it yields CASSSRGLPQHF.

The rearrangement links TRBV5-4 to TRBJ2-1; 9 bases fit TRBD2. Germline-derived CDR1 and CDR2 are SGHNT and YYREEE (reference sequence). J lost 7 bases, V lost 2 bases, and 10 bases had no gene match. The CDR3 runs to 16 residues. As DNA, the CDR3 is TGTGCCAGCAGCTTCGGGACTCCCAGCGGGAGGAATGAGCAGTTCTTC. Translation gives CASSFGTPSGRNEQFF.

The chain joins TRBV30 to TRBJ1-1; 9 nucleotides align to TRBD1. This CDR3 has 16 amino acids. Per the germline V gene, CDR1 is GTSNPN and CDR2 is SVGIG (reference sequence). V shed 0 bases and J 2 bases; nucleotides not matched to a gene: 7. DNA of the CDR3: TGTGCCTGGAGTGTGCTCCGGACAGGGGCTAACACTGAAGCTTTCTTT. Translation: CAWSVLRTGANTEAFF.

The chain uses TRBV7-9 and TRBJ2-1, with TRBD2 matching 15 bases. The CDR3 sequence is 16 residues long. V trimming: 5 bases; J trimming: 4 bases; junction bases outside the gene matches: 3. In germline, CDR1 is SEHNR, CDR2 FQNEAQ (reference sequence). The CDR3 DNA reads TGTGCCAGCAGCGTTGGGACTAGCGGGAGGTACAATGAGCAGTTCTTC. Encoded protein: CASSVGTSGRYNEQFF.

V usage is TRBV6-5 and J usage is TRBJ2-1; TRBD1 aligns across 8 bases. CDR3 length equals 15 residues. The V segment lost 7 bases and the J segment 2 bases; nucleotides outside the gene matches: 7. Germline CDR1 MNHEY, CDR2 SVGAGI. The CDR3 nucleotides are TGTGCCAGCAAACAGGGGGGAGAACCCTACAATGAGCAGTTCTTC. It encodes CASKQGGEPYNEQFF.

This chain uses TRBV6-4 with TRBJ1-1; TRBD1 aligns across 10 bases. The ends lost 3 bases at V and 5 bases at J; junction bases unmatched: 12. This CDR3 has 17 amino acids. Germline V CDR1 and CDR2: MRHNA, SNTAGT. The CDR3 bases are TGTGCCAGCAGTGAGCCCGAACAGACAGGGGGCCGGACTGAAGCTTTCTTT. Protein sequence: CASSEPEQTGGRTEAFF.

The V call is TRBV19, the J call TRBJ1-2; 7 bases align to TRBD1. The CDR3 runs to 16 residues. Germline lookup yields CDR1 LNHDA and CDR2 SQIVND (reference sequence). V lost 6 bases, J lost 4 bases, and 14 bases stayed unmatched. The CDR3 DNA reads as TGTGCCAGTAGGTCTAATCCGGGACAGTCATTCTATGGCTACACCTTC. It encodes CASRSNPGQSFYGYTF.